The 24 T cell receptor beta chains in this list originate from one sample, sequenced in a study of blood T cell repertoires in COVID-19. The protocol was immunoSEQ multiplex PCR, while the TCRdb copy is restricted to in-frame clones and leaves out a portion. The data show about 120,000 clones, with approximately 90% seen just once and roughly 2% held by the top ten. Input material: peripheral blood. The source of these receptors is a human donor with active COVID-19. The donor label of this sample is uncertain.

The rearrangement links TRBV28 to TRBJ1-2, with 9 bases identical to TRBD1. V shed 4 bases and J 3 bases; nucleotides not matched to a gene: 6. The V gene's germline CDR1 is MDHEN and CDR2 SYDVKM. CDR3 length: 15 residues. CDR3 DNA sequence: TGTGCCAGCAGTTCCGCGGGACAGGGTCACTATGGCTACACCTTC. Amino acid sequence: CASSSAGQGHYGYTF.

This clone was seen once. This rearrangement joins TRBV7-2 to TRBJ2-7, with 14 bases aligning to TRBD2. The CDR3 totals 15 residues. Germline V gene sequence: CDR1 SGHTA, CDR2 FQGNSA. The trim removed 3 bases at V and 4 bases at J, leaving 2 bases unmatched. The CDR3 loop is CASSLGLAGVYEQYF. The CDR3 nucleotides read TGTGCCAGCAGCTTGGGACTAGCGGGGGTGTACGAGCAGTACTTC.

The rearrangement links TRBV27 to TRBJ1-3; 8 bases match TRBD1. The junction had 3 bases not matched to a gene; V was cut back by 6 bases and J by 2 bases. Per the germline V gene, CDR1 is MNHEY and CDR2 is SMNVEV (reference sequence). CDR3 length equals 14 residues. DNA for the CDR3: TGTGCCAGCAGACGGACAGGGACTGGAAACACCATATATTTT. Its protein is CASRRTGTGNTIYF.

This clone showed up just once. The V gene is TRBV18, the J gene TRBJ2-5; 7 bases are shared with TRBD2. The CDR3 is 14 amino acids. V lost 3 bases to trimming and J lost 7 bases; unmatched junction nucleotides: 8. Germline V gene lookup returns CDR1 KGHSH and CDR2 LQKENI. The CDR3 DNA follows: TGTGCCAGCTCACCGGTCCGCGGGGAGGGGACCCAGTACTTC. Amino acids: CASSPVRGEGTQYF.

This chain links TRBV9 with TRBJ1-1, with TRBD1 matching over 7 bases. The CDR3 length is 13 residues. Per germline, CDR1 SGDLS and CDR2 YYNGEE. V was clipped by 7 bases and J by 2 bases; unmatched bases: 5. The CDR3 spells CASADRVNTEAFF. The CDR3 region has the DNA TGTGCCAGCGCCGACAGGGTAAACACTGAAGCTTTCTTT.

The chain is built from TRBV7-2 and TRBJ1-2, with D perhaps TRBD1 (6 bases). The V and J ends lost 5 bases and 6 bases respectively, with 16 bases between them. The CDR3 consists of 14 residues. From germline, CDR1 is SGHTA and CDR2 FQGNSA. The CDR3 here is CASSGRTVSDGYTF. In DNA, the CDR3 is TGTGCCAGCAGCGGCAGGACAGTTTCTGATGGCTACACCTTC.

V is TRBV14 and J is TRBJ1-2; the D is unclear. The CDR3 covers 15 residues. Germline CDR1 and CDR2: SGHDN and FVKESK. V was pared by 6 bases and J by 4 bases, with 18 bases between. CDR3 sequence (DNA): TGTGCCAGCAGGACAAATCCTCGACCCTCCTATGGCTACACCTTC. Translation: CASRTNPRPSYGYTF.

This clone occurred once. The gene calls are TRBV29-1 and TRBJ2-7; no clear D gene. Germline V gives CDR1 SQVTM, CDR2 ANQGSEA. The CDR3 contains 11 residues. Trimming cost V 0 bases and J 3 bases, with 3 bases left between them. The DNA for the CDR3 is TGCAGCGTTGAAGACTACTACGAGCAGTACTTC. This codes for CSVEDYYEQYF.

The V call is TRBV7-2, the J call TRBJ1-1, with 7 bases lining up with TRBD1. Germline CDR1 and CDR2: SGHTA and FQGNSA. This CDR3 is built from 15 residues. V lost 3 bases and J lost 0; bases outside the gene matches: 4. The CDR3 loop reads CASSFGGTVNTEAFF. The CDR3 DNA sequence: TGTGCCAGCAGCTTTGGAGGGACAGTGAACACTGAAGCTTTCTTT.

This CDR3 is CASSTYRGGTTEAFF. CDR3 bases: TGTGCCAGCAGCACTTACAGGGGTGGGACCACTGAAGCTTTCTTT. The gene calls are TRBV7-9 and TRBJ1-1, with TRBD1 matching 7 bases. The CDR3 covers 15 residues. V trimming: 5 bases; J trimming: 4 bases; junction bases outside the gene matches: 10. In germline, CDR1 is SEHNR, CDR2 FQNEAQ (reference sequence).

The chain uses TRBV15 and TRBJ2-3; the match to TRBD2 covers 11 bases. V trimming: 3 bases; J trimming: 6 bases; junction bases outside the gene matches: 5. Germline-derived CDR1 and CDR2 are LNHNV and YYDKDF (reference sequence). This CDR3 spans 15 amino acids. CDR3 in amino acids: CATSSSGGVFDTQYF. CDR3 nucleotide sequence: TGTGCCACCAGCAGTAGCGGGGGGGTTTTTGATACGCAGTATTTT.

The rearrangement links TRBV19 to TRBJ2-5, with D unclear. The V end lost 5 bases, the J end lost 5 bases, and 12 bases lay between the germline ends. The CDR3 has 13 residues. Germline assignment: CDR1 LNHDA and CDR2 SQIVND (reference sequence). The CDR3 spells CASSPQTLETQYF. The CDR3 nucleotides read TGTGCCAGTAGTCCGCAGACTTTGGAGACCCAGTACTTC.

V usage is TRBV11-2 and J usage is TRBJ2-3; the match to TRBD2 covers 8 bases. J lost 3 bases, V lost 1 base, and 9 bases had no gene match. Germline CDR1 reads SGHAT; CDR2 reads FQNNGV. The CDR3 runs 17 residues. The CDR3 reads CASSLGRGGQETDTQYF. Written as DNA, the CDR3 is TGTGCCAGCAGCTTAGGCCGGGGGGGCCAGGAGACAGATACGCAGTATTTT.

This chain uses TRBV28 with TRBJ2-5; 9 nucleotides align to TRBD2. This CDR3 has 14 residues. V trimming: 3 bases; J trimming: 5 bases; junction bases outside the gene matches: 4. Germline-derived CDR1 and CDR2 are MDHEN and SYDVKM. CDR3 region: CASSFVRGGETQYF. CDR3 bases: TGTGCCAGCAGTTTTGTGCGGGGGGGGGAGACCCAGTACTTC.

This clone was observed once. The chain couples TRBV30 to TRBJ2-7; possibly TRBD1 for D (5 bases). This CDR3 is 12 amino acids long. Looked up from germline, CDR1 is GTSNPN and CDR2 is SVGIG (reference sequence). V was cut by 4 bases and J by 6 bases, with 13 bases left in between. CDR3 DNA sequence: TGTGCCTGGAATCAGGGCCCGGGCGAGCAGTACTTC. This encodes CAWNQGPGEQYF.

The rearrangement joins TRBV7-9 to TRBJ2-7; D is unclear. The ends were cut back, 0 bases at V and 3 bases at J, with 9 bases in the middle. The CDR3 length is 14 residues. CDR1 is SEHNR, CDR2 FQNEAQ, per germline (reference sequence). CDR3 coding DNA: TGTGCCAGCAGCTTAGCTAGTATCGGCTACGAGCAGTACTTC. Translating gives CASSLASIGYEQYF.

This chain joins TRBV9 and TRBJ1-2, with TRBD1 identical over 9 bases. This CDR3 region has 15 residues. Per germline, CDR1 SGDLS and CDR2 YYNGEE. The trim removed 3 bases at V and 8 bases at J, leaving 11 bases unmatched. The CDR3 DNA follows: TGTGCCAGCAGCGCCTTCGGGACAGGGAGCCGCGGCTACACCTTC. Its protein is CASSAFGTGSRGYTF.

The chain carries TRBV9 and TRBJ2-3; D remains ambiguous. Trimming stripped 3 bases from V and 1 base from J, with 6 bases between. The CDR3 sequence is 13 residues long. Germline lookup yields CDR1 SGDLS and CDR2 YYNGEE. CDR3 sequence: CASSAAGTDTQYF. Written as DNA, the CDR3 is TGTGCCAGCAGCGCGGCGGGCACAGATACGCAGTATTTT.

The V and J genes are TRBV30 and TRBJ1-6; the D is unclear. Trimming left V 2 bases short and J 10 bases short, with 9 bases between. The CDR3 runs 12 residues. CDR1 and CDR2 (germline): GTSNPN, SVGIG (reference sequence). CDR3 DNA: TGTGCCTGGAGTCCGGGTGAATCACCCCTCCACTTT. It is translated as CAWSPGESPLHF.

For the CDR3, the DNA is TGTGCCAGCAGCCATGCTAGCGCCGCCTACAATGAGCAGTTCTTC. Protein sequence: CASSHASAAYNEQFF. The rearrangement uses TRBV7-3 and TRBJ2-1; tentatively, D is TRBD2 (6 bases). The CDR3 length is 15 residues. V shed 5 bases and J shed 2 bases, with 13 bases lying between them. The germline gives CDR1 SGHTA, CDR2 FQGTGA.

The chain carries TRBV27 and TRBJ2-7; TRBD1 matches at 9 bases. Germline values: CDR1 MNHEY, CDR2 SMNVEV (reference sequence). With V trimmed by 6 bases and J by 7 bases, 7 bases remained unmatched. The CDR3 runs 13 residues. The CDR3 nucleotides are TGTGCCAGCAGCCAACAGGGGGCGCGGGAGCAGTACTTC. It specifies CASSQQGAREQYF.

The CDR3: CASSFRGGRNEQFF. The CDR3 bases are TGTGCCAGCAGCTTCCGGGGGGGCAGGAATGAGCAGTTCTTC. The rearrangement links TRBV5-4 to TRBJ2-1; TRBD2 agrees at 8 bases. V dropped 2 bases and J dropped 7; count of bases not matched to a gene: 5. This CDR3 comprises 14 residues. Germline CDR1 SGHNT, CDR2 YYREEE (reference sequence).

This chain links TRBV19 with TRBJ2-2; maybe TRBD2 (6 bases). The V gene lost 2 bases and the J gene lost 6 bases, with 10 bases spanning the gap. The V gene's germline CDR1 is LNHDA and CDR2 SQIVND (reference sequence). This CDR3 comprises 14 residues. DNA for the CDR3: TGTGCCAGTAGTATATCGACTAGTCCCGGGGAGCTGTTTTTT. It encodes CASSISTSPGELFF.

In its sample, this clone was seen once. The chain is built from TRBV7-3 and TRBJ2-7, with 7 bases fitting TRBD1. The CDR3 contains 12 residues. V shed 8 bases, J shed 2 bases, and the junction held 3 bases outside the gene matches. The germline gives CDR1 SGHTA, CDR2 FQGTGA. The CDR3 sequence is CASGDSPYEQYF. CDR3 sequence (DNA): TGTGCCAGCGGGGACAGCCCCTACGAGCAGTACTTC.